One and the same sample provided the 16 T cell receptor beta chains below, sequenced in a study of cytomegalovirus exposure and HLA in healthy donors. Both 60 Vbeta primers and 13 Jbeta primers went into the PCR. Sequenced by immunoSEQ multiplex PCR; TCRdb stores in-frame clones only, minus some. The repertoire consists of 160,000 or so clones, with 70% to 80% occurring once and the leading ten covering roughly 0.99%. The sequenced sample was PBMCs. The receptor set was obtained from a woman aged 40 to 55 in good health and CMV-seronegative.

This chain links TRBV5-1 with TRBJ2-3; the match to TRBD2 covers 7 bases. The CDR3 length is 16 residues. The germline V gene encodes CDR1 SGHRS and CDR2 YFSETQ. V lost 4 bases and J lost 5; bases outside the gene matches: 13. This chain's CDR3 is CASSRSTSGIGDTQYF. Written as DNA, the CDR3 is TGCGCCAGCAGCCGGTCCACGAGCGGGATTGGAGATACGCAGTATTTT.

The chain is built from TRBV7-3 and TRBJ2-3, with D possibly matching TRBD2 (6 bases). Germline-derived CDR1 and CDR2 are SGHTA and FQGTGA. This CDR3 has 15 amino acids. V was cut by 0 bases and J by 2 bases, with 9 bases left in between. The CDR3 DNA reads as TGTGCCAGCAGCTTAACCGGGGACTCCACAGATACGCAGTATTTT. This codes for CASSLTGDSTDTQYF.

The chain has TRBV7-8 and TRBJ1-1, with no clear D. This CDR3 contains 15 residues. CDR1 is SGHVS and CDR2 is FQNEAQ in the germline V gene. V shed 5 bases and J shed 2 bases, with 15 bases lying between them. CDR3 nucleotide sequence: TGTGCCAGCAGCCTACCCCAAGGCGGCAACACTGAAGCTTTCTTT. It translates to CASSLPQGGNTEAFF.

About this clone: One end of the junction is discordant with germline, which a read error may explain. V gene TRBV7-7 combines with J gene TRBJ2-5; TRBD1 agrees at 7 bases. The CDR3 totals 14 residues. Germline CDR1 reads SSHAT; CDR2 reads FNYEAQ (reference sequence). The CDR3 nucleotides read TGTGCTAGCAGCAAAGGGACAGTAAAAGAGACCCAGTACTTC. Its translation is CASSKGTVKETQYF.

The genes are TRBV11-3 and TRBJ2-7; 7 bases fit TRBD2. V was pared by 5 bases and J by 6 bases, with 7 bases of the junction left unmatched. The germline CDR1 and CDR2 sequences are SGHNT and YENEEA. The CDR3 loop spans 13 amino acids. CDR3 coding DNA: TGTGCCAGCAGCGCCCACATAGCGGGCGAGCAGTACTTC. Its translation is CASSAHIAGEQYF.

The chain links TRBV7-9 to TRBJ2-2; 12 bases match TRBD2. Germline CDR1 is SEHNR and CDR2 is FQNEAQ (reference sequence). J gave up 4 bases and V 8 bases, and 2 bases lay outside the gene matches. The CDR3 runs 14 residues. In nucleotides, the CDR3 is TGTGCCAGCCAACTAGCGGGAGGCACCGGGGAGCTGTTTTTT. It encodes CASQLAGGTGELFF.

This chain links TRBV28 with TRBJ1-2; D not certain. The CDR3 extends over 12 amino acids. V dropped 8 bases and J dropped 1 base, with 8 bases sitting between them. Per germline, CDR1 MDHEN and CDR2 SYDVKM. For the CDR3, the DNA is TGTGCCAGCCACAGCCTTAACTATGGCTACACCTTC. Translating gives CASHSLNYGYTF.

The J gene is TRBJ2-2, the V gene TRBV19, with TRBD1 matching over 9 bases. From germline, CDR1 is LNHDA and CDR2 SQIVND (reference sequence). Germline trimming cut 7 bases from V and 1 base from J; bases unmatched to any gene: 7. CDR3 size: 16 residues. The CDR3 loop reads CASNPRDRVNTGELFF. DNA of the CDR3: TGTGCCAGTAACCCCCGGGACAGGGTGAACACCGGGGAGCTGTTTTTT.

Regarding this clone: At the DNA level, this CDR3 is encoded by other sequences in the same sample as well. This chain joins TRBV6-1 and TRBJ2-7; the match to TRBD2 covers 7 bases. The CDR3 loop spans 16 amino acids. Looked up from germline, CDR1 is MNHNS and CDR2 is SASEGT. V lost 0 bases, J lost 0 bases, and 5 bases stayed unmatched. CDR3 sequence reads: CASSEAWGGSSYEQYF. The CDR3 DNA is TGTGCCAGCAGTGAAGCGTGGGGCGGGAGCTCCTACGAGCAGTACTTC.

V gene TRBV6-5 combines with J gene TRBJ2-5; a weak D match, TRBD1 (6 bases). The germline CDR1 and CDR2 sequences are MNHEY and SVGAGI. The CDR3 has 14 amino acids. With 5 bases removed from V and 5 bases from J, the gap between germline ends came to 15 bases. DNA of the CDR3: TGTGCCAGCAGTCGGGACATTCGAGGGGAGACCCAGTACTTC. This gives the protein CASSRDIRGETQYF.

This chain uses TRBV2 with TRBJ2-2; perhaps TRBD2 as D (5 bases). CDR1 SNHLY and CDR2 FYNNEI come from the germline V gene. V was clipped by 2 bases and J by 1 base, with 8 bases between them. The CDR3 has 15 amino acids. DNA for the CDR3: TGTGCCAGCAGTGAACAAGGACTGAACACCGGGGAGCTGTTTTTT. Encoded protein: CASSEQGLNTGELFF.

The chain couples TRBV5-8 to TRBJ2-2; tentative D call: TRBD2 (6 bases). CDR3 length equals 15 residues. Trimming pared 2 bases from V and 7 bases from J, leaving 15 bases between. Germline loops: CDR1 SGHTS, CDR2 YDEGEE. The CDR3 protein is CASSFGGTPGGELFF. The CDR3 bases are TGTGCCAGCAGCTTTGGGGGGACTCCCGGCGGGGAGCTGTTTTTT.

This sequence joins TRBV28 and TRBJ2-3; TRBD2 matches at 7 bases. Germline assignment: CDR1 MDHEN and CDR2 SYDVKM. Trimming at V came to 3 bases and at J to 3 bases, leaving 3 bases not matched to a gene. CDR3 length: 14 residues. DNA of the CDR3: TGTGCCAGCAGTTTTGCGGGAGTAACAGATACGCAGTATTTT. As protein: CASSFAGVTDTQYF.

V gene TRBV19 combines with J gene TRBJ1-5; 7 bases line up with TRBD1. Germline loops: CDR1 LNHDA, CDR2 SQIVND (reference sequence). The CDR3 runs to 15 residues. Trimming at V came to 7 bases and at J to 6 bases, leaving 12 bases not matched to a gene. For the CDR3, the DNA is TGTGCCAGTACCGATCCGGCACAGGGGCGTCAGCCCCAGCATTTT. Its translation is CASTDPAQGRQPQHF.

The chain is built from TRBV19 and TRBJ2-3, with D tentatively TRBD2 (6 bases). Germline CDR1 is LNHDA and CDR2 is SQIVND (reference sequence). CDR3 size: 14 residues. Trimming removed 4 bases at V and 2 bases at J, with 10 bases between. The chain's CDR3 is CASSTGTFTDTQYF. CDR3 nucleotide sequence: TGTGCCAGTAGTACCGGGACTTTCACAGATACGCAGTATTTT.

The J gene is TRBJ2-1, the V gene TRBV23-1; D is perhaps TRBD1 (6 bases). TRBV23-1 is an open reading frame whose function is uncertain. The CDR3 runs 18 residues. The V gene lost 0 bases and the J gene lost 8 bases, with 23 bases spanning the gap. Here the CDR3 DNA reads TGCGCCAGCAGTCAATCAGGGGGTAGGGAGTGCAGGTGTTATGAGCAGTTCTTC. Protein: CASSQSGGRECRCYEQFF.